The text below deals with one T cell receptor beta chain. Compared with germline, one end of the junction differs, possibly owing to a read error. Germline V CDR1 and CDR2: SSHAT, FNYEAQ (reference sequence). This CDR3 is 14 amino acids long. This sample is drawn from a study of blood T cell repertoires in COVID-19. Study overall: Samples representing acute and convalescent COVID-19 were sourced from the United States, Italy and Spain.

Measured with immunoSEQ multiplex PCR; TCRdb has only the in-frame clones, and not every one. The table has about 400,000 clones, more than 70% seen once; the top ten hold over 1%. Sample: peripheral blood. The chain couples TRBV7-7 to TRBJ2-2, with D uncertain. The clonotype originates from a man aged 35-49 years with acute or convalescent COVID-19. The CDR3 DNA reads as TGTGCTAGCAGCTTAGATTCCTCCACCGGGGAGCTGTTTTTT. Protein: CASSLDSSTGELFF.